This T cell receptor (beta chain) appears in the sequencing data of a study of OX40 agonist ivuxolimab in advanced cancers. About this clone: The junction differs from germline at one of its ends, possibly a read error.

CDR3 length: 15 residues. Germline V gene sequence: CDR1 SSHAT, CDR2 FNYEAQ (reference sequence). Some clones are missing from TCRdb's copy, which holds only in-frame ones; the method was immunoSEQ multiplex PCR. The sample lists roughly 80,000 clones; 87% were seen once. This chain uses TRBV7-7 with TRBJ2-5, with D possibly being TRBD1 or TRBD2 (5 bases each). The sequence derives from an adult with an advanced solid tumor such as melanoma, head and neck, liver or kidney cancer. The sequencing here drew on CD4+ or CD8+ T cells sorted from blood, taken in a trial of the OX40 agonist ivuxolimab. The CDR3 is CASSQTGTYQGTQYF. The DNA of the CDR3 is TGTGCCAGCAGCCAAACTGGGACGTACCAAGGGACCCAGTACTTC.